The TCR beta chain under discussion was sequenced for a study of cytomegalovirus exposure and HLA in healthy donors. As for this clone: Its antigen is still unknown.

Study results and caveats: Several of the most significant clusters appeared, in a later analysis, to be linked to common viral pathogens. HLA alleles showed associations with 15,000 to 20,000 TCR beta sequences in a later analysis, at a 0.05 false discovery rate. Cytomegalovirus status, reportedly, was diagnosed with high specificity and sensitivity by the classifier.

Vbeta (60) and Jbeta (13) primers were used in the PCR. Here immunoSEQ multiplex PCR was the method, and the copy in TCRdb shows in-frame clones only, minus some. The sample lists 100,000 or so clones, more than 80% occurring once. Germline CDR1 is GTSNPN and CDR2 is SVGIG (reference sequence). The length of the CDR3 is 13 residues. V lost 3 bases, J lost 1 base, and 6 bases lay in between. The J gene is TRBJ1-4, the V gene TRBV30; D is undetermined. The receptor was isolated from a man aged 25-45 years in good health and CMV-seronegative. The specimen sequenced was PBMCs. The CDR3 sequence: CAWRARTNEKLFF. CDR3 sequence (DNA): TGTGCCTGGAGGGCAAGAACTAATGAAAAACTGTTTTTT.